Detailed here is one T cell receptor beta chain. Assay: immunoSEQ multiplex PCR; the TCRdb copy retains only in-frame clones and omits some. The sample consists of some 100,000 clones, 70% to 90% of them appearing once. This CDR3 is 15 amino acids long. The V end lost 10 bases, the J end lost 2 bases, and 19 bases lay between the germline ends. Germline CDR1 is KGHDR and CDR2 is SFDVKD. This record belongs to a study of control samples from healthy donors and cancer patients. The sequenced sample consisted of blood. The rearrangement uses TRBV24-1 and TRBJ1-1; the D is unclear. The origin of this receptor is a woman in her 50s in good health. In DNA, the CDR3 is TGTGCCACTAGAAGAGGTCGGCAGATAAACACTGAAGCTTTCTTT. Amino acids: CATRRGRQINTEAFF.